This TCR beta chain was obtained from a study of blood T cell repertoires in COVID-19. Study details: Sites across the United States, Italy and Spain contributed samples from acute and convalescent COVID-19.

Original analysis: Reference gene primers were amplified, and this amplification served to estimate nucleated cell counts. Sequenced by immunoSEQ multiplex PCR; TCRdb stores in-frame clones only, minus some. V, J and clone size are taken as reported in that table, and D and trimming were inferred from the DNA itself. Altogether about 130,000 clones are present, 84% being singletons, with the ten largest covering roughly 13%. The CDR3 totals 15 residues. CDR1 and CDR2 (germline): SGHTA, FQGNSA. With 1 base clipped from V and 4 bases from J, the junction kept 3 bases outside the gene matches. This rearrangement joins TRBV7-2 to TRBJ2-7; 11 bases map to TRBD2. The sequenced material came from peripheral blood. This clonotype was obtained from a human donor in a cohort sampled during active COVID-19. The DNA for the CDR3 is TGTGCCAGCAGCTTAGTTAGCGGGGGGGCTTACGAGCAGTACTTC. It encodes CASSLVSGGAYEQYF. Supplemented by reference TRBV7-2 and TRBJ2-7, the full variable domain reads GAGVSQSPSNKVTEKGKDVELRCDPISGHTALYWYRQSLGQGLEFLIYFQGNSAPDKSGLPSDRFSAERTGGSVSTLTIQRTQQEDSAVYLCASSLVSGGAYEQYFGPGTRLTVT.